The clone carrying this T cell receptor (beta chain) was seen more than once but under ten times. The table came from immunoSEQ multiplex PCR; TCRdb's copy has only in-frame clones and leaves some out. The repertoire consists of 75,000 to 90,000 clones, with under 80% occurring once and the leading ten covering 35% to 40%. This sample was included in a study of blood T cell repertoires in COVID-19. Study-level background: Material from acute and convalescent COVID-19 was sourced from the United States, Italy and Spain.

Seattle patients were enrolled during active infection and followed longitudinally. The trim removed 6 bases at V and 4 bases at J, leaving 16 bases unmatched. The CDR3 length is 18 residues. Germline V gene sequence: CDR1 SGHNT, CDR2 YENEEA. This TCR was recovered from a man aged 55 to 69 with COVID-19, enrolled during active disease. Sequencing was done on a sample of peripheral blood. The V and J genes are TRBV11-3 and TRBJ2-7; TRBD2 agrees at 12 bases. The CDR3, as DNA: TGTGCCAGCAGGTCTAGGGGTCCCGGACTAGCGGGATTGTACGAGCAGTACTTC. It specifies CASRSRGPGLAGLYEQYF.